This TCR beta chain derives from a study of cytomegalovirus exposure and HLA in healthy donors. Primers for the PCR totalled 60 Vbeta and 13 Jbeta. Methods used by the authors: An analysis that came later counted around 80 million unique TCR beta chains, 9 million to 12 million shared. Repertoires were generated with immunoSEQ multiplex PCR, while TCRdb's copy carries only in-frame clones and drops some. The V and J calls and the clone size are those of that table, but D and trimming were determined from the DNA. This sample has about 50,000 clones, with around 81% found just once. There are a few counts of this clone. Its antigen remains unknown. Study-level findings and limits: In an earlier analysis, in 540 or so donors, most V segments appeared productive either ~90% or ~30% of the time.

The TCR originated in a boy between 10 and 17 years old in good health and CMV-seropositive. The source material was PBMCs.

DNA for the CDR3: TGTGCCAGCAGCTTCGGCCCGGGTCTCGGCGAGCAGTACTTC. Encoded protein: CASSFGPGLGEQYF. V usage is TRBV7-9 and J usage is TRBJ2-7; no definite D call. The germline CDR1 and CDR2 sequences are SEHNR and FQNEAQ (reference sequence). This CDR3 spans 14 amino acids. The V end lost 3 bases, the J end lost 6 bases, and 15 bases lay between the germline ends.